The 8 T cell receptor beta chains below all came from one sample that was sequenced in a study of T cells in women clearing cervical HPV infection. Data came from immunoSEQ multiplex PCR; TCRdb stores just in-frame clones and leaves some out. This sample's table has about 30,000 clones. The sequenced material came from blood buffy coat. The receptors here all came from a woman between 18 and 70 years old with a cervical HPV16 infection that either progressed to CIN3+ or cleared (not recorded which).

As concerns this clone: From the germline J gene comes the end of the CDR3, since the read stops 3 residues before it. The chain has TRBV4-1 and TRBJ2-5, with D perhaps matching TRBD1 (5 bases). This CDR3 is built from 18 residues. Germline CDR1 and CDR2: MGHRA and YSYEKL. Trimming pared 0 bases from V and 1 base from J, leaving 18 bases between. The part of the CDR3 DNA that was read is TGCGCCAGCAGCCAAGAAATGTTAGGGGTTCCCCCCCAAGAGACC. Amino acids: CASSQEMLGVPPQET. The complete CDR3 protein is CASSQEMLGVPPQETQYF.

In the case of this clone: The CDR3 is cut off 3 residues early in the read; its end comes from the germline J gene. This sequence joins TRBV6-2 or TRBV6-3 and TRBJ2-1; 9 bases map to TRBD2. V gave up 4 bases and J gave up 8 bases; unmatched junction bases: 9. The CDR3 is 15 amino acids. The V gene's germline CDR1 is MNHEY and CDR2 SVGEGT. The CDR3 bases that were read are TGTGCCAGCAGTTGGAAGGGCGGGGGGGCAGATGAG. This encodes CASSWKGGGADE. The complete CDR3 sequence is CASSWKGGGADEQFF.

To note about this clone: The CDR3 end lies 3 residues beyond the end of the read and is filled in from the germline J gene. V and J are TRBV5-5 and TRBJ1-1; no reliable D call. CDR3 length: 14 amino acids. The V gene lost 4 bases and the J gene lost 1 base, with 11 bases spanning the gap. Germline V gene sequence: CDR1 SGHKS, CDR2 YYEKEE (reference sequence). This CDR3 reads CASSPIPGNTEAFF. The part of the CDR3 DNA that was read is TGTGCCAGCAGCCCCATTCCAGGGAACACTGAA.

With regard to this clone: The CDR3 end is not reached by the read, which stops 3 residues before it; the germline J gene fills it in. The chain uses TRBV7-9 and TRBJ1-1; D possibly corresponds to TRBD1 (6 bases). There are 15 residues in the CDR3. Trimming shortened V by 5 bases and J by 0 bases, and 13 bases separated the two germline ends. Germline V CDR1 and CDR2: SEHNR, FQNEAQ (reference sequence). The part of the CDR3 DNA that was read is TGTGCCAGCAGCCCTTGGGGGCTCCTGAACACTGAA. It specifies CASSPWGLLNTE. The complete CDR3 reads CASSPWGLLNTEAFF. Based on the CDR3 plus reference TRBV7-9 and TRBJ1-1, the full variable domain is DTGVSQNPRHKITKRGQNVTFRCDPISEHNRLYWYRQTLGQGPEFLTYFQNEAQLEKSRLLSDRFSAERPKGSFSTLEIQRTEQGDSAMYLCASSPWGLLNTEAFFGQGTRLTVV.

Details on this clone: The CDR3 end is not reached by the read, which stops 3 residues before it; the germline J gene fills it in. The rearrangement uses TRBV11-2 and TRBJ1-2; tentative D call: TRBD1 (5 bases). Trimming removed 10 bases at V and 3 bases at J, with 15 bases between. The germline gives CDR1 SGHAT, CDR2 FQNNGV. CDR3 length: 13 residues. CDR3 region: CAISSRGHYGYTF. CDR3 DNA, as far as it was read: TGTGCCATCTCATCGCGGGGCCACTATGGC. The variable domain in full, with the rest retrieved from reference TRBV11-2 and TRBJ1-2, is EAGVAQSPRYKIIEKRQSVAFWCNPISGHATLYWYQQILGQGPKLLIQFQNNGVVDDSQLPKDRFSAERLKGVDSTLKIQPAKLEDSAVYLCAISSRGHYGYTFGSGTRLTVV.

The CDR3 sequence: CASSPGRQGTEAFF. The sequenced part of the CDR3 DNA is TGTGCCAGCTCACCGGGGCGACAGGGAACTGAA. This sequence joins TRBV18 and TRBJ1-1, with 7 bases aligning to TRBD1. The read finishes 3 residues shy of the CDR3 end, and the germline J gene is used to complete it. CDR1 and CDR2 from the germline V gene are KGHSH and LQKENI. The CDR3 extends over 14 amino acids. J lost 5 bases, V lost 3 bases, and 6 bases had no gene match.

As regards this clone: Sequencing ends 3 residues short of the CDR3 end; the germline J gene provides the rest. The rearrangement uses TRBV7-9 and TRBJ2-1; 9 bases agree with TRBD1. The CDR3 spans 14 residues. Trimming at V came to 4 bases and at J to 9 bases, leaving 7 bases not matched to a gene. Germline CDR1 reads SEHNR; CDR2 reads FQNEAQ (reference sequence). CDR3: CASSSYRGRGEQFF. The CDR3 bases that were read are TGTGCCAGCAGCTCCTACAGGGGGCGAGGTGAG.

CDR3 protein: CASSQAGVAYDTQYF. Incomplete CDR3 DNA: TGTGCCAGCAGCCAAGCGGGGGTAGCGTACGATACG. The V and J genes are TRBV3-1 (or the pseudogene TRBV3-2) and TRBJ2-3; a possible D gene is TRBD2 (6 bases). Coverage ceases 3 residues before the CDR3 finishes, and the germline J gene fills in the end. V lost 1 base, J lost 6 bases, and 14 bases lay in between. The CDR3 loop spans 15 amino acids. Germline V gene sequence: CDR1 LGHDT, CDR2 YNNKEL (reference sequence).